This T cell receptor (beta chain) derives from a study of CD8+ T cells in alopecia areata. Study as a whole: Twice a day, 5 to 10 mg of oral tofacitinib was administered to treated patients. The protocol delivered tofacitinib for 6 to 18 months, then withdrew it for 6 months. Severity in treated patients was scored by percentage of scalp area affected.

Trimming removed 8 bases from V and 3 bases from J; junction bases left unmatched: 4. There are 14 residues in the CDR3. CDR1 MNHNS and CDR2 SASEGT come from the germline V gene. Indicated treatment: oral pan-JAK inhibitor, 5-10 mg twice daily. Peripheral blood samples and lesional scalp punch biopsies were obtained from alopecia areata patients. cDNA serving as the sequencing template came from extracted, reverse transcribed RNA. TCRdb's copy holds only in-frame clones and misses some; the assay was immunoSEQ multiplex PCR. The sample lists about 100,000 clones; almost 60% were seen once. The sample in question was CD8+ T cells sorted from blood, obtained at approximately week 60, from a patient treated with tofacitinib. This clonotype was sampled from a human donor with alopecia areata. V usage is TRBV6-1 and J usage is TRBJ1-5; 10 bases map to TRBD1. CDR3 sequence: CASSGTGDNQPQHF. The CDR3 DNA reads TGTGCCAGCTCCGGGACAGGGGACAATCAGCCCCAGCATTTT.